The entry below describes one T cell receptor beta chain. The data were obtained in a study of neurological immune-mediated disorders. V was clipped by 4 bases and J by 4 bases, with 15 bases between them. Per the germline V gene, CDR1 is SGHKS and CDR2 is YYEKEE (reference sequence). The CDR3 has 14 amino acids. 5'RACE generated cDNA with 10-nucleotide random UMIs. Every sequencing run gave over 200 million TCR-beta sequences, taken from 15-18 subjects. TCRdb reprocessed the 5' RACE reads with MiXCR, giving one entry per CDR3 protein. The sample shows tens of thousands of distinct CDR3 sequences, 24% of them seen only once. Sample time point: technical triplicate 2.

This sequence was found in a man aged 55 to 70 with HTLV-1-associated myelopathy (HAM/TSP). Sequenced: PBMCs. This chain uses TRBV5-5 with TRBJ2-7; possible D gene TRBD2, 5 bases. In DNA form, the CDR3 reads TGTGCCAGCAGCCCAGTACTAGACTGGTACGAGCAGTACTTC. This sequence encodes CASSPVLDWYEQYF.